This TCR beta chain was sequenced in a study of tumor-infiltrating lymphocytes in primary liver carcinoma. A constant-region primer served to make TCR beta cDNA from around 540 ng total RNA. Modified slightly, ARM-PCR produced TCR beta libraries over three nested multiplex PCR rounds. TRBV1-TRBV30 forward primers paired with a C-beta reverse primer drove the first two PCR rounds, about 10 cycles each. Via MiXCR, TCRdb re-called the multiplex PCR reads, giving one row per CDR3 protein. The sample has roughly 80,000 distinct CDR3 sequences; over 60% are singletons. The germline CDR1 and CDR2 sequences are LGHNA and YNFKEQ. The CDR3 is 14 amino acids. Concerning this clonotype: One end of the junction is discordant with germline, which a read error may explain.

Taking about 18-31 mg of unsorted bulk tissue, the authors co-extracted RNA and DNA. The TCR was taken from a man between 40 and 49 years old with primary liver carcinoma and hepatitis B virus infection. The sample consisted of liver tumor tissue from sampling region 1. Subset described: tumor region T1, superior pole. The V and J genes are TRBV4-2 and TRBJ2-7; weak D call: TRBD1 (5 bases). CDR3 in DNA: TGTGCCAGCAGTCAAGCCTCGACAGCCCGGGAGCAGTACTTC. Translated: CASSQASTAREQYF.